This is a list of T cell receptor beta chains from one sample in a study of shared clonotypes between healthy human individuals. TCRdb's copy holds only in-frame clones and misses some; the assay was immunoSEQ multiplex PCR. The data show over a million clones, about 96% seen once. Sequencing input: naive CD4+ T cells sorted from blood. The source of these receptors is a man aged 30-40 years in good health. CDR3s include the opening cysteine and the closing phenylalanine or tryptophan. Fields, in order: J gene, D gene, clone size, V gene, CDR3 protein, CDR3 DNA. A D gene is named only where the DNA matches it firmly. The size of a clone is reported for some rows only, either as once, few or many, or as a class for expanded clones.

TRBJ2-1 | TRBD2 | - | TRBV5-1 | CASSSGLAGVVFNEQFF | TGCGCCAGCAGCTCCGGACTAGCGGGAGTAGTATTCAATGAGCAGTTCTTC
TRBJ2-7 | TRBD2 | - | TRBV11-2 | CASGSQKRLAGLYEQYF | TGTGCCAGCGGTTCCCAGAAACGTCTAGCGGGACTCTACGAGCAGTACTTC
TRBJ1-4 | - | - | TRBV6-5 | CASSSRQSEKLFF | TGTGCCAGCAGCTCTAGACAGAGCGAAAAACTGTTTTTT
TRBJ2-7 | TRBD1 | once | TRBV28 | CASSHPTGRTYEQYF | TGTGCCAGCAGTCACCCGACAGGGAGAACCTACGAGCAGTACTTC
TRBJ1-1 | - | - | TRBV29-1 | CSVEGRGGSTEAFF | TGCAGCGTTGAAGGGAGGGGTGGATCGACTGAAGCTTTCTTT
TRBJ2-5 | TRBD2 | - | TRBV4-3 | CASSQEASGQETQYF | TGCGCCAGCAGCCAAGAGGCTAGCGGACAAGAGACCCAGTACTTC
TRBJ2-1 | - | - | TRBV9 | CASSVEASGYNEQFF | TGTGCCAGCAGCGTAGAGGCATCCGGCTACAATGAGCAGTTCTTC
TRBJ2-3 | TRBD1 | - | TRBV7-9 | CASSLGTGGFDTQYF | TGTGCCAGCAGTTTAGGGACAGGGGGATTTGATACGCAGTATTTT
TRBJ2-5 | - | - | TRBV6-5 | CASRRVETQYF | TGTGCCAGCAGGCGTGTGGAGACCCAGTACTTC
TRBJ2-1 | - | few | TRBV7-7 | CASSPAGYNEQFF | TGTGCCAGCAGCCCTGCCGGATACAATGAGCAGTTCTTC
TRBJ1-2 | - | - | TRBV6-6 | CASSYRPGFLVYGYTF | TGTGCCAGCAGTTACCGACCAGGGTTTCTAGTCTATGGCTACACCTTC
TRBJ2-2 | TRBD1 | - | TRBV18 | CASSPRTGGGLAPGLFF | TGTGCCAGCTCACCACGGACAGGGGGCGGCTTAGCGCCGGGCCTGTTTTTT
TRBJ2-7 | - | - | TRBV5-5 | CASGPSRPGRFSKGYYEQYF | TGTGCCAGCGGACCCTCCCGTCCAGGTAGGTTCTCTAAGGGTTACTACGAGCAGTACTTC
TRBJ2-1 | TRBD2 | - | TRBV9 | CASSGPSGSTEQFF | TGTGCCAGCAGCGGCCCTAGCGGGAGCACTGAGCAGTTCTTC
TRBJ1-5 | - | once | TRBV19 | CASSIVVGGSVSNQPQHF | TGTGCCAGTAGTATAGTGGTGGGGGGCTCGGTAAGCAATCAGCCCCAGCATTTT
TRBJ1-1 | - | - | TRBV19 | CASSIGGVNTEAFF | TGTGCCAGTAGTATAGGAGGGGTGAACACTGAAGCTTTCTTT
TRBJ2-1 | TRBD2 | - | TRBV10-3 | CAISESPGLANEQFF | TGTGCCATCAGTGAGTCTCCGGGACTAGCGAATGAGCAGTTCTTC
TRBJ2-7 | TRBD2 | once | TRBV14 | CASSPSMRERGRDHEQYF | TGTGCCAGCAGCCCTAGTATGAGGGAGCGGGGAAGGGACCACGAGCAGTACTTC
TRBJ2-5 | - | - | TRBV5-1 | CASSADPSETQYF | TGCGCCAGCAGCGCTGACCCCTCCGAGACCCAGTACTTC
TRBJ1-1 | TRBD1 | - | TRBV28 | CASRIQGVPRGTEAFF | TGTGCCAGCAGGATACAGGGGGTCCCCAGGGGCACTGAAGCTTTCTTT
TRBJ1-2 | - | - | TRBV2 | CASSEGQAEVYGYTF | TGTGCCAGCAGTGAAGGACAGGCCGAAGTCTATGGCTACACCTTC
TRBJ1-1 | - | - | TRBV6-1 | CASRTTPRGHTEAFF | TGTGCCAGCAGAACCACGCCTCGGGGTCACACTGAAGCTTTCTTT
TRBJ2-5 | TRBD1 | - | TRBV11-2 | CASSFLRFGDRGFEETQYF | TGTGCCAGCAGCTTCTTACGGTTTGGGGACAGAGGTTTTGAGGAGACCCAGTACTTC
TRBJ1-5 | - | - | TRBV2 | CASNRISNQPQHF | TGTGCCAGCAACCGGATTAGCAATCAGCCCCAGCATTTT
TRBJ2-7 | TRBD1 | once | TRBV4-3 | CASSQERTGELGQYF | TGCGCCAGCAGCCAAGAAAGGACAGGGGAACTGGGGCAGTACTTC
TRBJ2-2 | TRBD2 | - | TRBV5-1 | CASSLARMGLAKTGELFF | TGCGCCAGCAGCTTGGCCCGTATGGGACTAGCAAAGACCGGGGAGCTGTTTTTT
TRBJ2-1 | - | - | TRBV7-2 | CASSPMGPISYNEQFF | TGTGCCAGCAGCCCCATGGGACCTATTTCCTACAATGAGCAGTTCTTC
TRBJ1-5 | - | - | TRBV2 | CASSEGLPTAQHF | TGTGCCAGCAGTGAGGGACTCCCGACCGCCCAGCATTTT
TRBJ1-5 | - | - | TRBV19 | CASSHLGNQPQHF | TGTGCCAGTAGTCACTTGGGCAATCAGCCCCAGCATTTT
TRBJ2-1 | - | - | TRBV29-1 | CSVEVSVKFF | TGCAGCGTTGAGGTTAGCGTCAAGTTCTTC
TRBJ2-1 | TRBD2 | - | TRBV7-2 | CASSSGLAGAYEQFF | TGTGCCAGCAGCTCGGGACTAGCGGGAGCCTATGAGCAGTTCTTC
TRBJ1-5 | - | - | TRBV2 | CASSVLSGVNQPQHF | TGTGCCAGCAGTGTATTGTCAGGGGTCAACCAGCCCCAGCATTTT
TRBJ2-7 | - | - | TRBV18 | CASSPLSKYEQYF | TGTGCCAGCTCACCACTCTCTAAATACGAGCAGTACTTC
TRBJ2-7 | TRBD2 | - | TRBV6-1 | CASSDQTGGRADEQYF | TGTGCCAGCAGTGACCAAACTGGGGGGAGGGCCGACGAGCAGTACTTC
TRBJ1-5 | - | - | TRBV19 | CASSSRQSNQPQHF | TGTGCCAGTAGTTCGCGACAGTCAAATCAGCCCCAGCATTTT
TRBJ2-1 | - | - | TRBV27 | CASSLRGAGAEQFF | TGTGCCAGCAGTTTACGGGGGGCGGGGGCTGAGCAGTTCTTC
TRBJ1-2 | TRBD1 | - | TRBV19 | CASSIGTGNGYTF | TGTGCCAGTAGTATCGGGACAGGGAATGGCTACACCTTC
TRBJ1-5 | TRBD1 | - | TRBV9 | CASSVVDRARDQPQHF | TGTGCCAGCAGCGTAGTGGACAGGGCGAGAGATCAGCCCCAGCATTTT
TRBJ2-1 | TRBD2 | - | TRBV27 | CASSSSSGRAVYEQFF | TGTGCCAGCAGTTCCTCTAGCGGGAGGGCCGTCTATGAGCAGTTCTTC
TRBJ2-1 | - | - | TRBV14 | CASSYSGGRVEQFF | TGTGCCAGCAGCTATAGTGGGGGACGCGTTGAGCAGTTCTTC
TRBJ2-7 | - | - | TRBV4-3 | CASSQDASPSYEQYF | TGCGCCAGCAGCCAAGATGCGTCGCCCTCCTACGAGCAGTACTTC
TRBJ1-2 | TRBD1 | - | TRBV6-1 | CASSGQTGTGVDGYTF | TGTGCCAGCAGTGGACAAACCGGGACAGGGGTTGATGGCTACACCTTC
TRBJ1-5 | - | - | TRBV6-1 | CASSETQGDHQPQHF | TGTGCCAGCAGTGAAACACAGGGAGATCATCAGCCCCAGCATTTT
TRBJ1-5 | - | - | TRBV6-1 | CAIGSGGNQPQHF | TGTGCCATCGGGTCGGGGGGCAATCAGCCCCAGCATTTT
TRBJ1-6 | - | - | TRBV19 | CASSGDESPLHF | TGTGCCAGTAGTGGGGACGAATCACCCCTCCACTTT